This T cell receptor (beta chain) emerged from a study of T-cell reconstitution after alpha-beta-depleted transplantation in children. This clonotype appeared a few times. From germline, CDR1 is DFQATT and CDR2 SNEGSKA (reference sequence). V shed 8 bases and J 3 bases; nucleotides not matched to a gene: 9. The CDR3 length is 15 residues. Preparation of the TCRbeta library used unique molecular identifiers. TCRdb used MiXCR to reprocess the PCR reads, holding one entry per CDR3 protein. The sample has over 550,000 distinct CDR3 sequences, about 10% seen once; the top ten hold less than 5%. The chain uses TRBV20-1 and TRBJ2-1, with 11 nucleotides matching TRBD2. Sequences were derived from PBMCs from the stem cell graft donor, sampled from the stem cell graft. The clonotype comes from a human donor who donated a stem cell graft to a child with acute myeloid leukemia. The CDR3 DNA follows: TGCAGTTATCCCACTAGCGGGAGTGTCTACAATGAGCAGTTCTTC. Amino acid sequence: CSYPTSGSVYNEQFF.